This T cell receptor (beta chain) was sequenced for a study of T cells after posttransplantation cyclophosphamide. General study results and limits: Later post-transplant blood repertoires were often dominated by donor CD8+ memory clones.

Germline CDR1 GTSNPN, CDR2 SVGIG (reference sequence). CDR3 size: 17 residues. Trimming took 1 base from V and 0 from J; bases not matched to a gene: 7. Ten or more counts support this clone. Antigen unknown. Treatment was busulfan-fludarabine conditioning, a marrow graft, and cyclophosphamide on days +3 and +4. Generated by immunoSEQ multiplex PCR, the TCRdb table keeps only in-frame clones and is missing some. The sample holds approximately 12,000 clones, and no clone turns up only once. The clonotype originates from a female patient between 40 and 50 years old who received an allogeneic stem cell transplant from a related donor, was CMV-positive, and had acute GVHD only. Some T cells may be graft donor cells. V is TRBV30 and J is TRBJ2-1; TRBD2 matches 9 bases. Material: PBMCs, obtained after allogeneic stem cell transplant with posttransplant cyclophosphamide. This CDR3 is CAWSGGRAPSSYNEQFF. The CDR3 coding sequence is TGTGCCTGGAGTGGCGGGAGGGCCCCATCCTCCTACAATGAGCAGTTCTTC.